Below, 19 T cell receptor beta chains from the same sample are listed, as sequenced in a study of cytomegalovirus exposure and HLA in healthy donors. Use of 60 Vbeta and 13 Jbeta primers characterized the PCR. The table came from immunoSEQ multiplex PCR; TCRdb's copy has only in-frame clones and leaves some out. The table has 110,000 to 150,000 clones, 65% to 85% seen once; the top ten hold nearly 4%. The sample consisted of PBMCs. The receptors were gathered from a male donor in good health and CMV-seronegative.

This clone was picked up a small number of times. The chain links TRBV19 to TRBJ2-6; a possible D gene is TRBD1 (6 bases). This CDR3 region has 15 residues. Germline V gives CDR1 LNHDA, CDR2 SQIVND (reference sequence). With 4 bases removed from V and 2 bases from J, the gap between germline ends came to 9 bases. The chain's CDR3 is CASSTTGTGANVLTF. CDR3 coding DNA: TGTGCCAGTAGTACAACAGGGACTGGGGCCAACGTCCTGACTTTC. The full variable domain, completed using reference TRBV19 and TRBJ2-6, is DGGITQSPKYLFRKEGQNVTLSCEQNLNHDAMYWYRQDPGQGLRLIYYSQIVNDFQKGDIAEGYSVSREKKESFPLTVTSAQKNPTAFYLCASSTTGTGANVLTFGAGSRLTVL.

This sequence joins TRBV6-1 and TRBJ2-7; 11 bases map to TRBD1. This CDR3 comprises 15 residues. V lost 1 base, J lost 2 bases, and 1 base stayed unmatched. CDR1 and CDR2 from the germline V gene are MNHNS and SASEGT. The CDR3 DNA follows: TGTGCCAGCAGTGAAGAGGGACAGGGGGCCTACGAGCAGTACTTC. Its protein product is CASSEEGQGAYEQYF.

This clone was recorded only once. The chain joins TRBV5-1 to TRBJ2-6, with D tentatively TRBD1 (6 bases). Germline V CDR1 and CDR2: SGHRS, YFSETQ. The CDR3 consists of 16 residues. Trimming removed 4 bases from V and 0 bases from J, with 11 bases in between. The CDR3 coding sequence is TGCGCCAGCAGCGAGGGACACGTCTCTGGGGCCAACGTCCTGACTTTC. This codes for CASSEGHVSGANVLTF.

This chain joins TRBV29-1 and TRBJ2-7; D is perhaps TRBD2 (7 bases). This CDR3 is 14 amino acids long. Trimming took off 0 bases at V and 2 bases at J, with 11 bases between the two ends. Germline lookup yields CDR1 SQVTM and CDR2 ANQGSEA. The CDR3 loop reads CSVEDRGAPYEQYF. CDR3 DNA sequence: TGCAGCGTTGAAGATCGGGGGGCCCCCTACGAGCAGTACTTC.

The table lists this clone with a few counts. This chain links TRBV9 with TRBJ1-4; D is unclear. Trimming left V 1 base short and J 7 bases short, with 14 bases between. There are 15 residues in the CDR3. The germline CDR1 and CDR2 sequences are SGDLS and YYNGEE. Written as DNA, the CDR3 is TGTGCCAGCAGCGTACTCCCGGGTGGAGGTGAAAAACTGTTTTTT. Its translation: CASSVLPGGGEKLFF.

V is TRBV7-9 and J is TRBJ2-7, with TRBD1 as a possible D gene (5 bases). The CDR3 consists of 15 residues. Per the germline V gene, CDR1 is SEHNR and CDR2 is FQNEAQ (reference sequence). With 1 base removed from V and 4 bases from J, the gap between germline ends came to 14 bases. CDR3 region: CASSLGHTGDYEQYF. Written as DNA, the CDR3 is TGTGCCAGCAGCTTAGGGCATACAGGCGATTACGAGCAGTACTTC.

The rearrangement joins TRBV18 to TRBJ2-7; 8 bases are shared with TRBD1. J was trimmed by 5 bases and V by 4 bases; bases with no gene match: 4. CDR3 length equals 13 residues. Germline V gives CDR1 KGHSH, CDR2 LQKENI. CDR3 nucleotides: TGTGCCAGCTCACTTCAGGGGGCGGACGAGCAGTACTTC. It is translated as CASSLQGADEQYF.

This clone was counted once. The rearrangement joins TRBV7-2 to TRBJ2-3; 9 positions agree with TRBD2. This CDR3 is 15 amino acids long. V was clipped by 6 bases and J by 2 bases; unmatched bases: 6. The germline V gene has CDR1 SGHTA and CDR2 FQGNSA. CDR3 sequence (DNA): TGTGCCAGCAGACTGCGGGGGGGTTACACAGATACGCAGTATTTT. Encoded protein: CASRLRGGYTDTQYF.

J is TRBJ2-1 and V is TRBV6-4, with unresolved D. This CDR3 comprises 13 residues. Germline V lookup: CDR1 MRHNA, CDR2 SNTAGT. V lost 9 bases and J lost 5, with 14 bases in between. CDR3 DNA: TGTGCCAGTTCGGCGGAAGTTAACAATGAGCAGTTCTTC. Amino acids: CASSAEVNNEQFF.

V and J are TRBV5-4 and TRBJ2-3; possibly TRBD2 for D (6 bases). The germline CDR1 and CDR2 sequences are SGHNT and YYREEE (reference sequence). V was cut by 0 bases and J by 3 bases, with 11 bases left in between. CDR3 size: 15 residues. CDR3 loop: CASSLGRTNTDTQYF. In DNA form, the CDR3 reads TGTGCCAGCAGCTTGGGACGGACTAATACAGATACGCAGTATTTT. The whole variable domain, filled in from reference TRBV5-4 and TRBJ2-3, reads ETGVTQSPTHLIKTRGQQVTLRCSSQSGHNTVSWYQQALGQGPQFIFQYYREEENGRGNFPPRFSGLQFPNYSSELNVNALELDDSALYLCASSLGRTNTDTQYFGPGTRLTVL.

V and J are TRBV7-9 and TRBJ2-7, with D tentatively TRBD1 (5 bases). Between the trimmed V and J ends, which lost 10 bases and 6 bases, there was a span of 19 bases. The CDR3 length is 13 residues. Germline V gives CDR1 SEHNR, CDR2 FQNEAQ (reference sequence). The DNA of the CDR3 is TGTGCCAACCAGGAAGGGGCGCTGGGCGAGCAGTACTTC. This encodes CANQEGALGEQYF.

The CDR3 DNA reads as TGTGCCAGCCGGAGGAGGGCGAACACTGAAGCTTTCTTT. Its translation is CASRRRANTEAFF. The chain has TRBV6-4 and TRBJ1-1; no firm D call. CDR3 length equals 13 residues. V dropped 8 bases and J dropped 1 base, with 11 bases sitting between them. CDR1 is MRHNA and CDR2 is SNTAGT in the germline V gene.

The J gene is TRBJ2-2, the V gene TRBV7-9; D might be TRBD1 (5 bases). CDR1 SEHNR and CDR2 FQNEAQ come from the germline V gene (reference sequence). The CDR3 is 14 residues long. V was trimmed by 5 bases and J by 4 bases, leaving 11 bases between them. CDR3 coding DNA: TGTGCCAGCAGCCCTAGGGGTTTCACCGGGGAGCTGTTTTTT. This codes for CASSPRGFTGELFF.

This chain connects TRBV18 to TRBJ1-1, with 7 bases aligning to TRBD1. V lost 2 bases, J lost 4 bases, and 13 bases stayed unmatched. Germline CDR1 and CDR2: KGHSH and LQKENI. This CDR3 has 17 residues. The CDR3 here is CASSPSVRGQGGTEAFF. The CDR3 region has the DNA TGTGCCAGCTCACCATCCGTTAGGGGGCAAGGAGGCACTGAAGCTTTCTTT.

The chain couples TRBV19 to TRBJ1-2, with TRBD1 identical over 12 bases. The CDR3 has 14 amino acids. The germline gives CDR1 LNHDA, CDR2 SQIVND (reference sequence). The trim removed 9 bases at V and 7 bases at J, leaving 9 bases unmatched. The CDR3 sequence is CASHAGQGASGYTF. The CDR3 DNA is TGTGCCAGCCACGCGGGACAGGGGGCTAGTGGCTACACCTTC. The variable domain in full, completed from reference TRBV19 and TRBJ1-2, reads DGGITQSPKYLFRKEGQNVTLSCEQNLNHDAMYWYRQDPGQGLRLIYYSQIVNDFQKGDIAEGYSVSREKKESFPLTVTSAQKNPTAFYLCASHAGQGASGYTFGSGTRLTVV.

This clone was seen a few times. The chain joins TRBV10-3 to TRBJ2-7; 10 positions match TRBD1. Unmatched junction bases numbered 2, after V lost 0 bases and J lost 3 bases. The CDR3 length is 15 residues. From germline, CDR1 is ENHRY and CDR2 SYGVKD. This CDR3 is CAISESRTGGYEQYF. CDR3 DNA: TGTGCCATCAGTGAGTCTCGGACAGGGGGCTACGAGCAGTACTTC.

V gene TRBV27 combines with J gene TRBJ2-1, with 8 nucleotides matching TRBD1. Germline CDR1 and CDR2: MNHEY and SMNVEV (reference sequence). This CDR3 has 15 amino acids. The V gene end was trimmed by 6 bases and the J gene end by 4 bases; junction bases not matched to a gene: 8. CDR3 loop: CASSFGQGGYNEQFF. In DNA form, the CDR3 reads TGTGCCAGCAGCTTTGGACAGGGAGGATACAATGAGCAGTTCTTC.

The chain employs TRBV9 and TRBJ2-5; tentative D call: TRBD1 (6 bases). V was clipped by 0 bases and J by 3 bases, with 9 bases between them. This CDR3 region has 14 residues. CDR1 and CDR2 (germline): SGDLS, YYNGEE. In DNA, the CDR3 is TGTGCCAGCAGCGTAGGGACAGTAAAAGAGACCCAGTACTTC. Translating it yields CASSVGTVKETQYF. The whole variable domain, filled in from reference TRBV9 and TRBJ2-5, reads DSGVTQTPKHLITATGQRVTLRCSPRSGDLSVYWYQQSLDQGLQFLIQYYNGEERAKGNILERFSAQQFPDLHSELNLSSLELGDSALYFCASSVGTVKETQYFGPGTRLLVL.

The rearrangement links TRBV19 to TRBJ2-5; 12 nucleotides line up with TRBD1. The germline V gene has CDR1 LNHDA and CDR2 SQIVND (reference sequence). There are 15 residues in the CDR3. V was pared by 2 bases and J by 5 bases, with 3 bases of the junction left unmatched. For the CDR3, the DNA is TGTGCCAGTAGTATACCAGGGACAGGGGGCGAGACCCAGTACTTC. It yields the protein CASSIPGTGGETQYF.